This TCR beta chain was sequenced in a study of T cells in narcolepsy. Study-wide context: Patients with NT1 or NT2 and healthy control donors were enrolled. Study results and caveats: Reportedly, autoreactive clonotypes were serially detected in patients' blood but not controls'. Some memory CD4+ repertoires had no autoreactive clone sequences.

The CDR3 extends over 14 amino acids. Germline lookup yields CDR1 GTSNPN and CDR2 SVGIG (reference sequence). Trimming removed 4 bases at V and 2 bases at J, with 15 bases between. The method was immunoSEQ multiplex PCR; TCRdb's version includes in-frame clones alone and lacks a portion of them. The table lists roughly 30,000 clones, roughly 86% of them singletons. A remark on this clone: As yet, its antigen is unknown.

The sample comprised memory (CD45RA-) CD4+ T cells from blood. The rearrangement joins TRBV30 to TRBJ2-7; TRBD1 might be the D (5 bases). This clonotype was obtained from a human donor in good health. Here the CDR3 reads CAWMGPYQAYEQYF. The CDR3 nucleotides are TGTGCCTGGATGGGGCCGTACCAAGCCTACGAGCAGTACTTC.